Presented here are 20 T cell receptor beta chains from one specimen sequenced in a study of cytomegalovirus exposure and HLA in healthy donors. The PCR employed 60 Vbeta primers together with 13 Jbeta primers. Generated by immunoSEQ multiplex PCR, the TCRdb table keeps only in-frame clones and is missing some. The sample contains 110,000 or so clones, approximately 67% of which appear only once. The material sequenced was PBMCs. The receptors come from a man aged 18 to 30 in good health and CMV-seropositive.

J is TRBJ1-2 and V is TRBV2; unclear D gene. Between the trimmed V and J ends, which lost 5 bases and 5 bases, there was a span of 9 bases. This CDR3 comprises 12 residues. Germline loops: CDR1 SNHLY, CDR2 FYNNEI. For the CDR3, the DNA is TGTGCCAGCAGTCCCGGGGTGTATGGCTACACCTTC. Translation: CASSPGVYGYTF. Full variable domain (missing parts from reference TRBV2 and TRBJ1-2): EPEVTQTPSHQVTQMGQEVILRCVPISNHLYFYWYRQILGQKVEFLVSFYNNEISEKSEIFDDQFSVERPDGSNFTLKIRSTKLEDSAMYFCASSPGVYGYTFGSGTRLTVV.

CDR3 sequence (DNA): TGTGCCAGCAGCTTAGTGTTGGGGCAGAACACTGAAGCTTTCTTT. The encoded protein is CASSLVLGQNTEAFF. The chain is built from TRBV7-6 and TRBJ1-1; possible D gene TRBD1, 5 bases. The CDR3 contains 15 residues. Germline values: CDR1 SGHVS, CDR2 FNYEAQ. V lost 1 base to trimming and J lost 1 base, with 10 bases between them.

The gene calls are TRBV6-5 and TRBJ2-1; 9 bases fit TRBD1. Germline V CDR1 and CDR2: MNHEY, SVGAGI. Germline trimming cut 6 bases from V and 4 bases from J; bases unmatched to any gene: 7. The CDR3 is 15 amino acids. CDR3: CASRVDRGAYNEQFF. The CDR3 coding sequence is TGTGCCAGCAGGGTGGACAGGGGAGCATACAATGAGCAGTTCTTC.

The chain has TRBV4-1 and TRBJ2-1; 9 positions agree with TRBD2. CDR3 length: 13 residues. J lost 6 bases, V lost 5 bases, and 2 bases had no gene match. CDR1 MGHRA and CDR2 YSYEKL come from the germline V gene. CDR3 DNA sequence: TGCGCCAGCAGCTCGCGGGGGGGCAATGAGCAGTTCTTC. Translated, it gives CASSSRGGNEQFF.

Concerning this clone itself: In the same sample, other DNA sequences code for this CDR3. V usage is TRBV18 and J usage is TRBJ1-1; TRBD1 agrees at 8 bases. V dropped 3 bases and J dropped 1; count of bases not matched to a gene: 1. Per the germline V gene, CDR1 is KGHSH and CDR2 is LQKENI. The CDR3 length is 14 residues. CDR3 loop: CASSPQGANTEAFF. The CDR3 nucleotides are TGTGCCAGCTCACCCCAGGGGGCGAACACTGAAGCTTTCTTT.

This clone turned up a few times. The genes are TRBV30 and TRBJ2-5; a possible D gene is TRBD1 (8 bases). V lost 4 bases, J lost 0 bases, and 12 bases lay in between. Germline CDR1 is GTSNPN and CDR2 is SVGIG (reference sequence). The CDR3 spans 14 residues. CDR3 in amino acids: CAWKRDRNQETQYF. As DNA, the CDR3 is TGTGCCTGGAAGCGGGACAGGAACCAAGAGACCCAGTACTTC.

The J gene is TRBJ2-7, the V gene TRBV11-2; weak D call: TRBD2 (5 bases). Deletions cut 5 bases from V and 3 bases from J, with 11 bases between. Germline loops: CDR1 SGHAT, CDR2 FQNNGV. The CDR3 contains 13 residues. CDR3 sequence reads: CASSLFSGYEQYF. The CDR3 DNA sequence: TGTGCCAGCAGCCTCTTCAGCGGCTACGAGCAGTACTTC.

The chain carries TRBV7-8 and TRBJ1-1, with TRBD1 identical over 8 bases. V gave up 5 bases and J gave up 3 bases; unmatched junction bases: 8. Germline-derived CDR1 and CDR2 are SGHVS and FQNEAQ. The CDR3 is 15 amino acids. In DNA form, the CDR3 reads TGTGCCAGCAGCCCTCGGGACAGGCGGTACACTGAAGCTTTCTTT. Translated: CASSPRDRRYTEAFF.

This chain connects TRBV5-1 to TRBJ1-2, with TRBD1 matching 7 bases. From germline, CDR1 is SGHRS and CDR2 YFSETQ. The CDR3 extends over 13 amino acids. The V gene end was trimmed by 4 bases and the J gene end by 5 bases; junction bases not matched to a gene: 5. CDR3 residues: CASSPEQGYGYTF. The CDR3 nucleotides are TGCGCCAGCAGCCCGGAACAGGGGTATGGCTACACCTTC.

This clone was picked up a small number of times. The chain combines TRBV5-4 with TRBJ1-1; TRBD1 aligns across 7 bases. V shed 4 bases and J 3 bases; nucleotides not matched to a gene: 3. Germline CDR1 and CDR2: SGHNT and YYREEE (reference sequence). The CDR3 is 13 amino acids. CDR3 DNA: TGTGCCAGCAGCAGGGGGCAGGACACTGAAGCTTTCTTT. This encodes CASSRGQDTEAFF.

The genes are TRBV9 and TRBJ2-3, with 9 bases lining up with TRBD2. The V gene's germline CDR1 is SGDLS and CDR2 YYNGEE. The CDR3 runs 16 residues. With V trimmed by 0 bases and J by 4 bases, 6 bases remained unmatched. The CDR3 nucleotides are TGTGCCAGCAGCGTAGAATTCCAGCGGGGGGCAGATACGCAGTATTTT. It specifies CASSVEFQRGADTQYF.

Only one count was recorded for this clone. V and J are TRBV7-9 and TRBJ2-1, with D tentatively TRBD2 (6 bases). This CDR3 is built from 13 residues. V dropped 7 bases and J dropped 7 bases, with 14 bases sitting between them. Germline V CDR1 and CDR2: SEHNR, FQNEAQ (reference sequence). CDR3: CASITGTFNEQFF. CDR3 DNA sequence: TGTGCCAGCATCACCGGGACTTTTAATGAGCAGTTCTTC.

The rearrangement links TRBV21-1 to TRBJ2-7; TRBD2, as called in the table, went unchecked against the DNA. TRBV21-1 is termed a pseudogene. The CDR3 covers 13 residues. CDR3 protein: CASSTAAGDEQYF. The CDR3 DNA follows: TGTGCCAGCTCCACGGCAGCCGGGGACGAGCAGTACTTC.

The chain joins TRBV5-4 to TRBJ2-3; TRBD1 is a possible D gene (5 bases). V was trimmed by 0 bases and J by 0 bases, leaving 8 bases between them. CDR1 and CDR2 from the germline V gene are SGHNT and YYREEE (reference sequence). The CDR3 is made up of 15 amino acids. CDR3 DNA sequence: TGTGCCAGCAGCTTGGACAGGCGGAGCACAGATACGCAGTATTTT. It codes for CASSLDRRSTDTQYF.

The chain carries TRBV6-5 and TRBJ1-2, with 8 bases matching TRBD1. The germline CDR1 and CDR2 sequences are MNHEY and SVGAGI. The CDR3 is 14 residues long. V lost 5 bases, J lost 7 bases, and 9 bases stayed unmatched. The CDR3 protein is CASSKKQGALGYTF. The CDR3 DNA is TGTGCCAGCAGTAAAAAGCAGGGGGCGCTTGGCTACACCTTC.

The chain links TRBV7-2 to TRBJ2-1; D may be TRBD2 (5 bases). This CDR3 contains 15 residues. The V gene lost 5 bases and the J gene lost 0 bases, with 11 bases spanning the gap. In germline, CDR1 is SGHTA, CDR2 FQGNSA. The CDR3: CASSQRASSYNEQFF. The CDR3 DNA reads as TGTGCCAGCAGCCAGAGGGCAAGCTCCTACAATGAGCAGTTCTTC.

This clone showed up just once. This sequence joins TRBV9 and TRBJ2-3; 9 bases map to TRBD1. The CDR3 totals 17 residues. Per the germline V gene, CDR1 is SGDLS and CDR2 is YYNGEE. J was trimmed by 2 bases and V by 4 bases; bases with no gene match: 11. CDR3 residues: CASSTLGGQGLTDTQYF. CDR3 bases: TGTGCCAGCAGCACCCTAGGGGGACAGGGACTCACAGATACGCAGTATTTT.

V is TRBV28 and J is TRBJ2-7; TRBD2 agrees at 9 bases. From germline, CDR1 is MDHEN and CDR2 SYDVKM. The CDR3 spans 15 residues. With 5 bases clipped from V and 4 bases from J, the junction kept 9 bases outside the gene matches. CDR3 amino acids: CASSVRLAGKYEQYV. The CDR3 DNA sequence: TGTGCCAGCAGTGTGAGGCTAGCGGGAAAATACGAGCAGTACGTC.

This chain connects TRBV7-9 to TRBJ1-6, with TRBD1 matching 10 bases. The germline CDR1 and CDR2 sequences are SEHNR and FQNEAQ (reference sequence). V was clipped by 2 bases and J by 7 bases; unmatched bases: 8. The CDR3 runs 17 residues. The CDR3 DNA reads as TGTGCCAGCAGCTTAATTATTCCGGGACAGGGGAATTCACCCCTCCACTTT. Protein product: CASSLIIPGQGNSPLHF.

This sequence joins TRBV14 and TRBJ1-6; 7 bases line up with TRBD1. The CDR3 is made up of 17 amino acids. Unmatched junction bases numbered 18, after V lost 2 bases and J lost 14 bases. Germline V gene lookup returns CDR1 SGHDN and CDR2 FVKESK. The chain's CDR3 is CASSQQRRTGGMGTLHF. The CDR3 bases are TGTGCCAGCAGCCAACAGCGGCGGACAGGCGGCATGGGAACCCTCCACTTT.